A single sample is the source of the 12 T cell receptor beta chains below, sequenced in a study of blood T cell repertoires in COVID-19. Sequencing used immunoSEQ multiplex PCR; TCRdb keeps in-frame clones, though not all of them. The data show some 180,000 clones, with roughly 85% seen just once and around 7.5% held by the top ten. Sequences were obtained from peripheral blood. The receptor source for this set is a woman aged 55 to 70 with acute or convalescent COVID-19.

The chain couples TRBV7-9 to TRBJ2-3; 11 nucleotides match TRBD2. Trimming took 3 bases from V and 3 from J; bases not matched to a gene: 8. The CDR3 is 17 residues long. CDR1 and CDR2 (germline): SEHNR, FQNEAQ (reference sequence). CDR3: CASSFSGRAERTDTQYF. For the CDR3, the DNA is TGTGCCAGCAGCTTTAGCGGGAGGGCCGAGCGAACAGATACGCAGTATTTT.

The V gene is TRBV6-5, the J gene TRBJ2-7, with D tentatively TRBD1 (5 bases). With 6 bases removed from V and 3 bases from J, the gap between germline ends came to 18 bases. The germline V gene encodes CDR1 MNHEY and CDR2 SVGAGI. The CDR3 is made up of 15 amino acids. The CDR3 region is CASSDPRGRGYEQYV. The CDR3 DNA follows: TGTGCCAGCAGCGACCCAAGGGGTAGAGGCTACGAGCAGTACGTC.

Only one count was recorded for this clone. Written as DNA, the CDR3 is TGTGCCACCGGACAGGATCGCAATCAGCCCCAGCATTTT. As protein: CATGQDRNQPQHF. This rearrangement joins TRBV6-5 to TRBJ1-5, with TRBD1 identical over 7 bases. Unmatched junction bases numbered 5, after V lost 10 bases and J lost 2 bases. Germline CDR1 reads MNHEY; CDR2 reads SVGAGI. CDR3 length: 13 residues.

The chain carries TRBV25-1 and TRBJ1-6; tentative D call: TRBD1 (6 bases). CDR3 length equals 15 residues. CDR1 and CDR2 from the germline V gene are MGHDK and SYGVNS. V lost 4 bases and J lost 5, with 12 bases in between. CDR3 residues: CASSAGQFNNSPLHF. CDR3 sequence (DNA): TGTGCCAGCAGTGCCGGACAGTTCAATAATTCACCCCTCCACTTT.

V usage is TRBV19 and J usage is TRBJ1-4, with no clear D. The CDR3 extends over 12 amino acids. Trimming pared 6 bases from V and 8 bases from J, leaving 10 bases between. Germline CDR1 LNHDA, CDR2 SQIVND (reference sequence). In nucleotides, the CDR3 is TGTGCCAGTAGGTTAACCGGGGAAAAACTGTTTTTT. It yields the protein CASRLTGEKLFF.

J is TRBJ1-2 and V is TRBV15; possibly TRBD1 for D (6 bases). V lost 0 bases and J lost 8, with 13 bases in between. This CDR3 contains 14 residues. Germline values: CDR1 LNHNV, CDR2 YYDKDF (reference sequence). The CDR3 nucleotides read TGTGCCACCAGCAGAGATTGGACAGTGGAGGGCTACACCTTC. Amino acid sequence: CATSRDWTVEGYTF.

The chain uses TRBV11-2 and TRBJ2-4; perhaps TRBD2 as D (5 bases). There are 12 residues in the CDR3. Germline CDR1 SGHAT, CDR2 FQNNGV. The ends were cut back, 2 bases at V and 7 bases at J, with 6 bases in the middle. CDR3 DNA sequence: TGTGCCAGCAGCTTAATAGCGAACATTCAGTACTTC. Its protein product is CASSLIANIQYF.

Comments on this clone: Other DNA sequences of this sample code for an identical CDR3. The chain recombines TRBV19 with TRBJ1-5; D perhaps matches TRBD1 (5 bases). The germline V gene has CDR1 LNHDA and CDR2 SQIVND (reference sequence). Trimming left V 3 bases short and J 2 bases short, with 8 bases between. The CDR3 consists of 14 residues. The CDR3 coding sequence is TGTGCCAGTAGTATCCAGGGTGGCAATCAGCCCCAGCATTTT. As protein: CASSIQGGNQPQHF.

The rearrangement uses TRBV15 and TRBJ1-1; D possibly corresponds to TRBD1 (5 bases). The V gene lost 4 bases and the J gene lost 4 bases, with 7 bases spanning the gap. From germline, CDR1 is LNHNV and CDR2 YYDKDF (reference sequence). The CDR3 length is 12 residues. The CDR3 sequence is CATSKGATEAFF. The CDR3 coding sequence is TGTGCCACCAGCAAAGGGGCCACTGAAGCTTTCTTT.

The chain uses TRBV7-9 and TRBJ2-3, with 15 positions matching TRBD2. Germline CDR1 reads SEHNR; CDR2 reads FQNEAQ (reference sequence). This CDR3 has 17 residues. V trimming: 6 bases; J trimming: 3 bases; junction bases outside the gene matches: 7. The CDR3 DNA follows: TGTGCCAGCAGATACGCCGGGACTAGCGGGAGGACAGATACGCAGTATTTT. Residues: CASRYAGTSGRTDTQYF.

This clone is a singleton in its sample. This chain joins TRBV6-2 or TRBV6-3 and TRBJ2-2; 8 nucleotides line up with TRBD2. CDR1 and CDR2 (germline): MNHEY, SVGEGT. This CDR3 contains 15 residues. The ends lost 3 bases at V and 5 bases at J; junction bases unmatched: 5. DNA of the CDR3: TGTGCCAGCAGTTATAAACTAGCGGTAACCGGGGAGCTGTTTTTT. Amino acids: CASSYKLAVTGELFF.

The V call is TRBV14, the J call TRBJ2-7; TRBD1 might be the D (5 bases). Germline V gene data show CDR1 as SGHDN and CDR2 as FVKESK. V was cut by 1 base and J by 5 bases, with 18 bases left in between. The CDR3 contains 16 residues. The CDR3 region is CASSQGRVIRSNEQYF. The CDR3 DNA reads as TGTGCCAGCAGCCAAGGCAGGGTGATCAGGTCCAACGAGCAGTACTTC.